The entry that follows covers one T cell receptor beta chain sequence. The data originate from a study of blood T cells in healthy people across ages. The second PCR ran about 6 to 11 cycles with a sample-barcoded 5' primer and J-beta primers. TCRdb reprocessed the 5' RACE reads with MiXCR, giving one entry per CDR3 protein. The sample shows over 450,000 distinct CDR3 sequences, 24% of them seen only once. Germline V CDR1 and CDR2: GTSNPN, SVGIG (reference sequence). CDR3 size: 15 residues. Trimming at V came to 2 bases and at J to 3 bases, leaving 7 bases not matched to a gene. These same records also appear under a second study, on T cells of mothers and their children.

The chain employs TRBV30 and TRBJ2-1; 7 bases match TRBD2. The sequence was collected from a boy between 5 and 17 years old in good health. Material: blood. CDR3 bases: TGTGCCTGGAGTCTCACCGGGACTATCTACAATGAGCAGTTCTTC. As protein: CAWSLTGTIYNEQFF.